This T cell receptor beta chain was found in a study of siplizumab effects on memory and regulatory T cells (dated by TCRdb to about 2019). Study-level background: The study looked at the effect of siplizumab, an anti-CD2 antibody, on alloreactive T-cell subsets in allogeneic mixed lymphocyte reactions made from human PBMCs.

Libraries were made using the immunoSEQ multiplex PCR assay. Each sample had roughly 100,000 TCR templates assayed by the deep sequencing platform. Genomic DNA extracted from sorted T cells was used for TCRbeta CDR3 sequencing. The authors' pipeline ran thus. The R programming language was used for the clonal analysis of the TCRbeta CDR3 data. Unstimulated samples were compared with post-reaction CFSE-low samples to define alloreactive CD4+ and CD8+ clones. Alloreactive CD4+ clones were assigned to regulatory or non-regulatory origin by matching sequences to sorted unstimulated Treg and non-Treg repertoires. This immuneACCESS table, as held by TCRdb, lists in-frame sequences with V and J called but not all clones. Of the missing ones, under half trace to an unresolved V gene in checked studies; the others have no known cause. V, J and clone size were drawn from that table, and D and trimming were deduced from the DNA. The sample table records over 50,000 clones; roughly 83% of these occur just once. The ten top clones hold 3.5% to 4% of the sample.

The V end loses 0 bases and the J end loses 2 bases, and a stretch of 12 bases separates them. According to the germline V gene (reference sequence), CDR1 reads LNHNV and CDR2 reads YYDKDF. The CDR3 runs 16 residues from the cysteine to the phenylalanine. Left in the record is the CDR3 DNA by itself, 48 bases read in frame from the first base. Points the paper makes about the study in general: A naive or memory phenotype could not be assigned to roughly 80-97% of proliferating CD4+ or CD8+ clones. Because sequences at frequencies below about 10^-5 were poorly captured, only a minor fraction of alloreactive clones could be mapped back to unstimulated subsets. In reactions with siplizumab, an average of approximately 70% of mappable alloreactive CD4+ clones were Treg-derived, compared with 26.9% in control reactions. Whether proliferating Tregs from siplizumab cultures were suppressive was not functionally confirmed. Siplizumab significantly reduced the cumulative frequency of alloreactive sequences traceable to unstimulated CD4+ memory T cells. Unstimulated naive T cells appeared to be more diverse than memory T cells, and naive cells seemed to make a substantial contribution to the alloresponse.

Unstimulated CD4+ memory cells were also sequenced in three donor pairs, together with CD4+ naive, CD8+ TEMRA, CD8+ naive and CD8+ effector memory subsets. Sorted unstimulated T cells and proliferating T cells recovered from mixed lymphocyte reactions underwent TCRbeta CDR3 sequencing. Fresh whole blood from some eleven HLA-typed healthy donors was used to isolate PBMCs. A note on this clone: This clone's antigen is unknown. Base-call qualities are not available, and no considerably larger clone is one nucleotide away.

Sequencing used memory CD4+ T cells sorted from blood. This sample's cell subset or site label indicates: unstimulated CD4+ memory T cells. The sequence joins TRBV15 to TRBJ2-3; the D gene is perhaps TRBD1 or TRBD2, as each covers 5 bases. This clonotype was obtained from a human donor in good health. The base sequence is TGTGCCACCAGCAGAGATAATAGGGACCTCACAGATACGCAGTATTTT. Its translation reads: CATSRDNRDLTDTQYF.